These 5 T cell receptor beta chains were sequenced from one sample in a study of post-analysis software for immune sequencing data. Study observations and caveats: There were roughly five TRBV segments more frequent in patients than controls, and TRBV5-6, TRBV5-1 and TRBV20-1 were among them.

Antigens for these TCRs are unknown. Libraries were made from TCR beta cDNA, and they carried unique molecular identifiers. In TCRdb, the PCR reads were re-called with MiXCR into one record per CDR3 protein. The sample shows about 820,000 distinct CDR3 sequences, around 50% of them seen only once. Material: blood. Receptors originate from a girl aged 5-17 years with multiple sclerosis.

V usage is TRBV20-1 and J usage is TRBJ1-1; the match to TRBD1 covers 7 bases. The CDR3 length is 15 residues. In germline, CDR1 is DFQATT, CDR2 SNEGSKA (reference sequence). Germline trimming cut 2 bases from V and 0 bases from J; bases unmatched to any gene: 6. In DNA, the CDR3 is TGCAGTGCTAGATCGGGAACAGGGGTGAACACTGAAGCTTTCTTT. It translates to CSARSGTGVNTEAFF.

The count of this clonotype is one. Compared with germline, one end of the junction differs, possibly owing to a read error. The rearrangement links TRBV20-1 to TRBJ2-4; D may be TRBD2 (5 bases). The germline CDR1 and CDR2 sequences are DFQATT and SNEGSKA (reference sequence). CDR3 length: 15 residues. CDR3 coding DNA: TGCAGCGCTAGATCGGGGATTTGGGCCAAAAACATTCAGTACTTC. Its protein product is CSARSGIWAKNIQYF.

This chain's CDR3 is CSASPGLAYTEAFF. The CDR3 DNA reads TGCAGTGCTTCTCCGGGCTTGGCGTACACTGAAGCTTTCTTT. V gene TRBV20-1 combines with J gene TRBJ1-1; D unclear. Deletions cut 5 bases from V and 3 bases from J, with 16 bases between. This CDR3 spans 14 amino acids. The V gene's germline CDR1 is DFQATT and CDR2 SNEGSKA (reference sequence).

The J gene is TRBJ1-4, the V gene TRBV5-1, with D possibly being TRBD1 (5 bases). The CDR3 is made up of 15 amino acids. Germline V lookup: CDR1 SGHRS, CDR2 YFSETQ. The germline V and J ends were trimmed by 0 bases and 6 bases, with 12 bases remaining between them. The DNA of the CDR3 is TGCGCCAGCAGCTTGGGATACTCGGGGGATGAAAAACTGTTTTTT. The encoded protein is CASSLGYSGDEKLFF.

CDR3 region: CSARDPTSGRVNEQFF. As DNA, the CDR3 is TGCAGTGCTAGAGATCCGACTAGCGGGAGGGTCAATGAGCAGTTCTTC. The chain is built from TRBV20-1 and TRBJ2-1; 14 positions agree with TRBD2. V lost 0 bases to trimming and J lost 6 bases; unmatched junction nucleotides: 4. The CDR3 consists of 16 residues. Germline V gene lookup returns CDR1 DFQATT and CDR2 SNEGSKA (reference sequence).